There are many counts of the clone carrying this T cell receptor beta chain. Its matching antigen is unknown. The data were obtained in a study of regulatory T cells in long-lasting Graves disease. Whole-study context: With positive TSH receptor antibodies and over 5 years of antithyroid drugs, Graves' disease was considered persistent. Notes on the study in general: New patients shared fewer public clonotypes (around 980) than persistent patients did (around 2,700). Under persistent disease, TRBV28, TRBJ1-2 and TRBJ2-5 were used preferentially.

As for time point: persistent/refractory GD, antithyroid drugs over 5 years with positive TRAb. The TCR library was prepared using RNA isolated from PBMCs. Doctors identified Graves' disease using the American Thyroid Association guidelines. TCR beta libraries were built with iRepertoire HTBI primers and Arm-PCR of CDR3 regions. TCRdb passed the multiplex PCR reads through MiXCR, listing each CDR3 protein once. The repertoire includes roughly 500,000 distinct CDR3 sequences, about 22% of them detected once, and roughly 13% sits in the top ten. Between the trimmed V and J ends, which lost 7 bases and 6 bases, there was a span of 7 bases. The length of the CDR3 is 11 residues. Germline V gives CDR1 MDHEN, CDR2 SYDVKM.

The sequence came from a female donor with Graves disease. Material: peripheral blood mononuclear cells (PBMCs), obtained when the disease was refractory, from a patient treated with antithyroid drugs. V usage is TRBV28 and J usage is TRBJ1-5; D remains unclear. The chain's CDR3 is CASTSSQPQHF. DNA for the CDR3: TGTGCCAGCACCTCGAGTCAGCCCCAGCATTTT. Using reference TRBV28 and TRBJ1-5 for the parts outside the CDR3, the full variable domain is DVKVTQSSRYLVKRTGEKVFLECVQDMDHENMFWYRQDPGLGLRLIYFSYDVKMKEKGDIPEGYSVSREKKERFSLILESASTNQTSMYLCASTSSQPQHFGDGTRLSIL.